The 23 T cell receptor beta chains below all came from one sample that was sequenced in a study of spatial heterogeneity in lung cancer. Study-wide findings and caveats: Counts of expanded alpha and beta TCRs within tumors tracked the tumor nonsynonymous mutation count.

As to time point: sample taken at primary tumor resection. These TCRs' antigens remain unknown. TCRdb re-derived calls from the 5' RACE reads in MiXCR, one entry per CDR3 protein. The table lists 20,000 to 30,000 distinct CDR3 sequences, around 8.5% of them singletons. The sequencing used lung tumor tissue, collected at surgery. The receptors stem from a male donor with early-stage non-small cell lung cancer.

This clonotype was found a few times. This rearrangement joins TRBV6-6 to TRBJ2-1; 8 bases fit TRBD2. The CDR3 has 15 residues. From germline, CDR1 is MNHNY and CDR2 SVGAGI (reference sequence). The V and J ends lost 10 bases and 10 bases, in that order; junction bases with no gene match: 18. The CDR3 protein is CATSKGPSGLGEQFF. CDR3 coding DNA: TGTGCCACCTCTAAGGGGCCTAGCGGGCTAGGGGAGCAGTTCTTC.

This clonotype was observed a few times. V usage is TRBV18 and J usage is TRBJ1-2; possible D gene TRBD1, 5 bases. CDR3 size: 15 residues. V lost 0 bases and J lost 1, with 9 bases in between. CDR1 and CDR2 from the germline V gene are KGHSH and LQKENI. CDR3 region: CASSPPPGINYGYTF. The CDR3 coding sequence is TGTGCCAGCTCACCACCGCCAGGGATTAACTATGGCTACACCTTC.

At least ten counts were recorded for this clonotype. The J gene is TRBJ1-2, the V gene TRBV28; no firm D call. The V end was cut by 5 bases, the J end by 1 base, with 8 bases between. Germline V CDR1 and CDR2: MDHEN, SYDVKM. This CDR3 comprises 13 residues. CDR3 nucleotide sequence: TGTGCCAGCAGTGACGGAAATAACTATGGCTACACCTTC. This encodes CASSDGNNYGYTF.

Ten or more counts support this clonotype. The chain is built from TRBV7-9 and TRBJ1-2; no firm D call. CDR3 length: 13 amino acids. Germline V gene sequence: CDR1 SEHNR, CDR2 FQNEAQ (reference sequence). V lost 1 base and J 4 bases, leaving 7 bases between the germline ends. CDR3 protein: CASSLGTTYGYTF. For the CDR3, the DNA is TGTGCCAGCAGCTTAGGGACCACCTATGGCTACACCTTC.

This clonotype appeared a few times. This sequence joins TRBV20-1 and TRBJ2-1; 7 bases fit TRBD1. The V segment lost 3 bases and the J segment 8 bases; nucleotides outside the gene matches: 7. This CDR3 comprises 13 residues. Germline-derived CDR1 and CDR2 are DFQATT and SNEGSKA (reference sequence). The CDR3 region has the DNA TGCAGTGCTAGCGAAGGGACAGAACATGAGCAGTTCTTC. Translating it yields CSASEGTEHEQFF.

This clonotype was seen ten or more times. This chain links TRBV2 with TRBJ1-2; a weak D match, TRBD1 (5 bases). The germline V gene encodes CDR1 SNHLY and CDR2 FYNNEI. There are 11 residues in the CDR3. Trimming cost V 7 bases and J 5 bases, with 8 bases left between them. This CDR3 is CASKQEYGYTF. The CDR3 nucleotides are TGTGCCAGCAAACAGGAATATGGCTACACCTTC.

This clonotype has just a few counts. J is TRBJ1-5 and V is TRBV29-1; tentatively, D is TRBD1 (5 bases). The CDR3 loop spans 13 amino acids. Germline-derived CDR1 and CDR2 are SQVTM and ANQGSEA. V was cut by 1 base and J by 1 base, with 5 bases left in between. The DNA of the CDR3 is TGCAGCGTTGAAGGACAGAGCAATCAGCCCCAGCATTTT. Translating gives CSVEGQSNQPQHF.

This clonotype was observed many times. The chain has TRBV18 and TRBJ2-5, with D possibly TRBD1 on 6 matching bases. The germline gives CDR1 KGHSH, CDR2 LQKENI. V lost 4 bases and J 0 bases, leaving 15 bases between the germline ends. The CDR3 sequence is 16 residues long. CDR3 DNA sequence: TGTGCCAGCTCACTGGCCGGGACATCTAACCAAGAGACCCAGTACTTC. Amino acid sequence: CASSLAGTSNQETQYF.

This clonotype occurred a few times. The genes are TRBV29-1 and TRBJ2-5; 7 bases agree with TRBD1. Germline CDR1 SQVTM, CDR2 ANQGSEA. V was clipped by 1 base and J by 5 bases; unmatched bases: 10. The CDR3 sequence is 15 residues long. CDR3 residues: CSVEAIVDREETQYF. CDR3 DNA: TGCAGCGTTGAAGCCATCGTCGACAGGGAGGAGACCCAGTACTTC.

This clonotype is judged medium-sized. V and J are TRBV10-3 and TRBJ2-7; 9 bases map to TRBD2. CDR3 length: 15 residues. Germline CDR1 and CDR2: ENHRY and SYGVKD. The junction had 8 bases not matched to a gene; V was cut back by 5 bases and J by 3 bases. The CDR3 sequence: CAISRLAGQIYEQYF. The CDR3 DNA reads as TGTGCCATCAGTCGGCTAGCGGGACAGATCTACGAGCAGTACTTC.

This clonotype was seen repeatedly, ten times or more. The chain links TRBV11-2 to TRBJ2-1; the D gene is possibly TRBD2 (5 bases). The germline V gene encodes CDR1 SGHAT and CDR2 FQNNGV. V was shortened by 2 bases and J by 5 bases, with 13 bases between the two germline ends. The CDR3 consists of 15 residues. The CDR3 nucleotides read TGTGCCAGCAGCTTAAGAAGGTCGCGGGACAATGAGCAGTTCTTC. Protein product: CASSLRRSRDNEQFF.

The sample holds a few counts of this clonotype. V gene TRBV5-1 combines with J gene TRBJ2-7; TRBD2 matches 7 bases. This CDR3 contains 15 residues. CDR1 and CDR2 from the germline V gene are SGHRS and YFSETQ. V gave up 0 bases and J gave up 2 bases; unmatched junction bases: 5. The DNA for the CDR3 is TGCGCCAGCAGCTTGGAAAGCGGGACGCCCTACGAGCAGTACTTC. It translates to CASSLESGTPYEQYF.

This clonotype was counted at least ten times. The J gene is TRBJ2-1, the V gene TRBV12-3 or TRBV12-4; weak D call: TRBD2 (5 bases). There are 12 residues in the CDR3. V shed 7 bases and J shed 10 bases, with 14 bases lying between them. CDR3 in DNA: TGTGCCAGCAAGAGGGAAGCCGGGGAGCAGTTCTTC. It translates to CASKREAGEQFF.

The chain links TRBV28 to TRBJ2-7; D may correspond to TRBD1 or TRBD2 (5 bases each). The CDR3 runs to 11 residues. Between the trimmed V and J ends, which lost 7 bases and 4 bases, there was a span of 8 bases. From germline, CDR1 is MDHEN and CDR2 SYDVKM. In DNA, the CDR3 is TGTGCCAGCACCTGGGGGTACGAGCAGTACTTC. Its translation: CASTWGYEQYF.

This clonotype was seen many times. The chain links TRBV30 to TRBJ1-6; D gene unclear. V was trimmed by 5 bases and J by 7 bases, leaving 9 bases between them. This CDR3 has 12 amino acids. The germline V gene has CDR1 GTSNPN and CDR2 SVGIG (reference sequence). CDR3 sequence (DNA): TGTGCCTGGGGGTTGAAGAATTCACCCCTCCACTTT. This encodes CAWGLKNSPLHF.

The CDR3, as DNA: TGTGCCATCAAAGGGGCTAGCGCAATTTACGAGCAGTACTTC. Its translation: CAIKGASAIYEQYF. The chain has TRBV10-3 and TRBJ2-7; D might be TRBD2 (6 bases). Trimming removed 7 bases from V and 4 bases from J, with 17 bases in between. Germline assignment: CDR1 ENHRY and CDR2 SYGVKD. This CDR3 has 14 residues.

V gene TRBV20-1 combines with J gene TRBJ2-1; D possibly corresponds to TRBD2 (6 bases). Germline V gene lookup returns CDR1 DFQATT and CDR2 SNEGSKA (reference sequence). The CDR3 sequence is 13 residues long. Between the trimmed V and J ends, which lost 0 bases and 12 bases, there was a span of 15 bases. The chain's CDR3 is CSARDRTTPRQFF. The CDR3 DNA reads TGCAGTGCTAGAGATAGGACTACCCCACGGCAGTTCTTC.

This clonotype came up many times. The CDR3, as DNA: TGTGCCAGCAGTTTGGGGGCAGCTAACTATGGCTACACCTTC. Translation: CASSLGAANYGYTF. The gene calls are TRBV28 and TRBJ1-2; D is perhaps TRBD1 (6 bases). Germline V gene sequence: CDR1 MDHEN, CDR2 SYDVKM. The CDR3 consists of 14 residues. Trimming left V 3 bases short and J 0 bases short, with 8 bases between.

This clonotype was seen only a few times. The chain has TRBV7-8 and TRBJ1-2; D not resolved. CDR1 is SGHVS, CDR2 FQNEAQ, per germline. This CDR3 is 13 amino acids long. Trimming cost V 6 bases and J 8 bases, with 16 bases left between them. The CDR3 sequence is CASSGRWESGYTF. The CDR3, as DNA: TGTGCCAGCAGTGGGAGGTGGGAATCGGGCTACACCTTC.

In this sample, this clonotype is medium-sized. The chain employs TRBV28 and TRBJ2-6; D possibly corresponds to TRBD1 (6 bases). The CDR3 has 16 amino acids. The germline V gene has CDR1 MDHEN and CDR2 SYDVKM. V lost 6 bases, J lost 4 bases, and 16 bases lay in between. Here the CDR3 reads CASSPTGISGANVLTF. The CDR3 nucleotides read TGTGCCAGCAGCCCTACAGGGATCTCAGGGGCCAACGTCCTGACTTTC.

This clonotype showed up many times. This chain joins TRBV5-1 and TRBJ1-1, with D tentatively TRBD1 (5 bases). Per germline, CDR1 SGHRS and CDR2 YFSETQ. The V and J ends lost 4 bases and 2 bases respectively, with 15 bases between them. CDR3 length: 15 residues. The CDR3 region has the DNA TGCGCCAGCAGCATGCAGGGAGGCGGCAACACTGAAGCTTTCTTT. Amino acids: CASSMQGGGNTEAFF.

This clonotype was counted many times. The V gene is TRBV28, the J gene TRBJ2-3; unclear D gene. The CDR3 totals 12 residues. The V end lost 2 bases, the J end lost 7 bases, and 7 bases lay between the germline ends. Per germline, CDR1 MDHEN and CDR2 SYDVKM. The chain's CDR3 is CASSLIGNTQYF. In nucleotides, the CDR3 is TGTGCCAGCAGTTTAATAGGGAATACGCAGTATTTT.

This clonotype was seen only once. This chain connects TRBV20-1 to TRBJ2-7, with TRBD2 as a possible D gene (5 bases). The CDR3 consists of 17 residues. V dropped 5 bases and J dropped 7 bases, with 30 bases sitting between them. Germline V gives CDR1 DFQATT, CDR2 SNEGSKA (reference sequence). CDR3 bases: TGCAGTGCTCCGAAGTCCTTTGACGGTCGGGGTCGGGGAGAGCAGTACTTC. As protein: CSAPKSFDGRGRGEQYF.